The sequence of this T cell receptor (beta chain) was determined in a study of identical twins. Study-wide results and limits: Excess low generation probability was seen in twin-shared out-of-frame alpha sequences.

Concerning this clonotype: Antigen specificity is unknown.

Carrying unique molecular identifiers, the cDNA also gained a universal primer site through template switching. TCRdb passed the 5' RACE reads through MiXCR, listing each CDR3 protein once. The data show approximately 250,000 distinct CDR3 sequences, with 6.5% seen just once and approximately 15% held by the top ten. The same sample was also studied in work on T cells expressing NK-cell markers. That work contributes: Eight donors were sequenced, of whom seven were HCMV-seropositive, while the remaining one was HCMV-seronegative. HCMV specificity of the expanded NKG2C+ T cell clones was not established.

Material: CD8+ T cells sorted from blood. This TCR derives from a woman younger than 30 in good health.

The CDR3 loop is CAITRDASLSTGELFF. Here the CDR3 DNA reads TGTGCCATCACCCGGGACGCTTCGCTGAGCACCGGGGAGCTGTTTTTT. The rearrangement joins TRBV10-3 to TRBJ2-2; D could derive from TRBD1 or TRBD2 (5 bases each). The CDR3 contains 16 residues. Germline V CDR1 and CDR2: ENHRY, SYGVKD. V was cut by 7 bases and J by 4 bases, with 19 bases left in between.